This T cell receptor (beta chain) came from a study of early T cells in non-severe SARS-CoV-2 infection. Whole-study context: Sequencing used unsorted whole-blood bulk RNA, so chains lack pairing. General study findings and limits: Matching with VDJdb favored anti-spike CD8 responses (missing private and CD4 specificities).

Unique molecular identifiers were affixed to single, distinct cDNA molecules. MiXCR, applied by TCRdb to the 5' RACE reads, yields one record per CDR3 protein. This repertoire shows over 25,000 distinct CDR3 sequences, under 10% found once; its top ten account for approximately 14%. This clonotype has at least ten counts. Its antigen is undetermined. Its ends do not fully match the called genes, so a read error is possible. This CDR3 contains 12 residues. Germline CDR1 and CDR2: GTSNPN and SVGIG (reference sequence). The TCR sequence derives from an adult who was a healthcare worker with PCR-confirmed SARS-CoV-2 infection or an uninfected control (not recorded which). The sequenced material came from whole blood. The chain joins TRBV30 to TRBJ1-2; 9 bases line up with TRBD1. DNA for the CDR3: TGCGCCTGGAGAGGGACAGGGAATGGCTACACCTTC. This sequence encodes CAWRGTGNGYTF.